These 11 T cell receptor beta chains came from one sample sequenced in a study of T cell responses to AZD1222 COVID-19 vaccine. Only in-frame clones appear in the TCRdb table, and some are missing; sequencing was by immunoSEQ multiplex PCR. The table includes about 150,000 clones, 94% detected once. The sample consisted of peripheral blood, taken on day 0 of AZD1222 vaccination. The source is an adult in good health.

The chain is built from TRBV7-9 and TRBJ1-6; D is uncertain. The CDR3 totals 12 residues. Deletions cut 8 bases from V and 10 bases from J, with 12 bases between. Germline CDR1 and CDR2: SEHNR and FQNEAQ (reference sequence). CDR3: CASAPTASPLHF. The CDR3 DNA follows: TGTGCCAGCGCCCCGACCGCCTCACCCCTCCACTTT.

This clone occurred once. This chain connects TRBV6-5 to TRBJ1-4; TRBD1 aligns across 8 bases. CDR1 and CDR2 from the germline V gene are MNHEY and SVGAGI. The CDR3 totals 14 residues. The trim removed 6 bases at V and 7 bases at J, leaving 7 bases unmatched. The DNA for the CDR3 is TGTGCCAGCAGCTCGGACAGGGTTGGTGAAAAACTGTTTTTT. It specifies CASSSDRVGEKLFF.

The chain is built from TRBV2 and TRBJ1-6; a weak D match, TRBD1 (5 bases). Looked up from germline, CDR1 is SNHLY and CDR2 is FYNNEI. CDR3 length: 13 residues. Between the trimmed V and J ends, which lost 7 bases and 7 bases, there was a span of 11 bases. The CDR3 region has the DNA TGTGCCAGCATAGGGGCAAGGAATTCACCCCTCCACTTT. The encoded protein is CASIGARNSPLHF. The full variable domain, rest sourced from reference TRBV2 and TRBJ1-6, is EPEVTQTPSHQVTQMGQEVILRCVPISNHLYFYWYRQILGQKVEFLVSFYNNEISEKSEIFDDQFSVERPDGSNFTLKIRSTKLEDSAMYFCASIGARNSPLHFGNGTRLTVT.

The chain joins TRBV6-6 to TRBJ1-3, with D perhaps TRBD1 (5 bases). Trimming stripped 6 bases from V and 6 bases from J, with 12 bases between. Germline V CDR1 and CDR2: MNHNY, SVGAGI (reference sequence). The CDR3 totals 13 residues. The CDR3 nucleotides read TGTGCCAGCAGAGGGCAGGGTCTAAACACCATATATTTT. As protein: CASRGQGLNTIYF.

This chain uses TRBV27 with TRBJ1-1; TRBD1 agrees at 7 bases. From germline, CDR1 is MNHEY and CDR2 SMNVEV (reference sequence). This CDR3 comprises 14 residues. The J segment lost 5 bases and the V segment lost 4 bases, leaving 7 bases of the junction unmatched. The CDR3 reads CASSSQHRGTEAFF. The CDR3 DNA follows: TGTGCCAGCAGTTCCCAACACAGGGGAACTGAAGCTTTCTTT.

The gene calls are TRBV7-9 and TRBJ1-4, with 9 bases matching TRBD1. This CDR3 region has 15 residues. V dropped 5 bases and J dropped 5; count of bases not matched to a gene: 6. CDR1 is SEHNR and CDR2 is FQNEAQ in the germline V gene (reference sequence). The CDR3 protein is CASSDHGQGNEKLFF. CDR3 DNA sequence: TGTGCCAGCAGCGACCATGGACAGGGGAATGAAAAACTGTTTTTT.

The rearrangement links TRBV18 to TRBJ2-1, with a possible D match to TRBD2 (6 bases). The CDR3 is 13 amino acids. Trimming cost V 11 bases and J 7 bases, with 18 bases left between them. The germline V gene has CDR1 KGHSH and CDR2 LQKENI. For the CDR3, the DNA is TGTGCCGTGAGGGGAGGCGCTTTGAATGAGCAGTTCTTC. Translation gives CAVRGGALNEQFF. Looking up the rest from reference TRBV18 and TRBJ2-1 gives the full variable domain: NAGVMQNPRHLVRRRGQEARLRCSPMKGHSHVYWYRQLPEEGLKFMVYLQKENIIDESGMPKERFSAEFPKEGPSILRIQQVVRGDSAAYFCAVRGGALNEQFFGPGTRLTVL.

The V and J genes are TRBV11-2 and TRBJ2-3; D unclear. Looked up from germline, CDR1 is SGHAT and CDR2 is FQNNGV. The V gene lost 5 bases and the J gene lost 4 bases, with 13 bases spanning the gap. There are 14 residues in the CDR3. CDR3 coding DNA: TGTGCCAGCAGCCCCTGGAATAAAGCAGATACGCAGTATTTT. As protein: CASSPWNKADTQYF.

V gene TRBV2 combines with J gene TRBJ1-2; D gene unclear. Per the germline V gene, CDR1 is SNHLY and CDR2 is FYNNEI. The V gene lost 6 bases and the J gene lost 6 bases, with 14 bases spanning the gap. The CDR3 loop spans 13 amino acids. CDR3 amino acids: CASSLQWADGYTF. The CDR3 nucleotides read TGTGCCAGCAGCCTACAGTGGGCAGATGGCTACACCTTC.

This clone was seen once. CDR3 amino acids: CASSGGRAVGYTF. CDR3 nucleotide sequence: TGTGCCAGCAGTGGGGGTAGGGCGGTCGGCTACACCTTC. The chain uses TRBV28 and TRBJ1-2, with D perhaps TRBD1 (5 bases). Trimming stripped 5 bases from V and 8 bases from J, with 15 bases between. This CDR3 has 13 amino acids. The germline CDR1 and CDR2 sequences are MDHEN and SYDVKM.

This rearrangement joins TRBV3-1 (or the pseudogene TRBV3-2) to TRBJ1-1; D unclear. The CDR3 has 14 residues. V lost 3 bases and J lost 1, with 9 bases in between. Germline CDR1 is LGHDT and CDR2 is YNNKEL (reference sequence). The CDR3 loop is CASSQRGGNTEAFF. CDR3 bases: TGTGCCAGCAGCCAGAGAGGCGGGAACACTGAAGCTTTCTTT.